Following are 27 T cell receptor beta chains from one sample sequenced in a study of T cell clones after liver transplantation. This table comes from immunoSEQ multiplex PCR, and its TCRdb copy is limited to in-frame clones, with some not included. The profile shows fewer than 85,000 clones, around 80% of them singletons. Source: CD4+ T cells from blood, taken 12 months after liver transplant. The receptors derive from a human patient who received a liver transplant. Some T cells may have originated in the graft donor.

The genes are TRBV7-6 and TRBJ2-7; a weak D match, TRBD2 (5 bases). This CDR3 has 15 amino acids. Germline CDR1 reads SGHVS; CDR2 reads FNYEAQ. Trimming removed 6 bases from V and 1 base from J, with 16 bases in between. For the CDR3, the DNA is TGTGCCAGCAGTCCCGTGGAGCGGCTATCCTACGAGCAGTACTTC. Amino acids: CASSPVERLSYEQYF. The full variable domain, completed using reference TRBV7-6 and TRBJ2-7, is GAGVSQSPRYKVTKRGQDVALRCDPISGHVSLYWYRQALGQGPEFLTYFNYEAQQDKSGLPNDRFSAERPEGSISTLTIQRTEQRDSAMYRCASSPVERLSYEQYFGPGTRLTVT.

The chain couples TRBV9 to TRBJ2-7; D is possibly TRBD2 (5 bases). The CDR3 is 13 residues long. Germline V lookup: CDR1 SGDLS, CDR2 YYNGEE. V gave up 1 base and J gave up 6 bases, with 11 bases separating them. The CDR3 DNA reads as TGTGCCAGCAGCGTACTGAACGGAGGCGAGCAGTACTTC. It encodes CASSVLNGGEQYF.

The J gene is TRBJ2-1, the V gene TRBV5-1; 14 bases match TRBD2. The junction had 6 bases not matched to a gene; V was cut back by 4 bases and J by 6 bases. The CDR3 consists of 16 residues. CDR1 and CDR2 (germline): SGHRS, YFSETQ. CDR3 bases: TGCGCCAGCAGCCCGGAGGGACTAGCGGGAGCCAATGAGCAGTTCTTC. It specifies CASSPEGLAGANEQFF.

This chain joins TRBV11-2 and TRBJ1-3; D not resolved. The germline V and J ends were trimmed by 2 bases and 0 bases, with 20 bases remaining between them. Germline V gives CDR1 SGHAT, CDR2 FQNNGV. This CDR3 is built from 19 residues. CDR3 amino acids: CASSLTFNGRSFSGNTIYF. The CDR3 DNA reads TGTGCCAGCAGCTTAACCTTTAACGGCCGCAGTTTCTCTGGAAACACCATATATTTT.

This clone was counted a single time. This sequence joins TRBV5-1 and TRBJ2-7; D unclear. Trimming took off 1 base at V and 5 bases at J, with 13 bases between the two ends. Germline-derived CDR1 and CDR2 are SGHRS and YFSETQ. The CDR3 consists of 14 residues. The CDR3 protein is CASSLILGSDEQYF. CDR3 sequence (DNA): TGCGCCAGCAGCTTGATTCTAGGCAGCGACGAGCAGTACTTC.

The chain carries TRBV2 and TRBJ1-2, with D hard to call. The CDR3 consists of 13 residues. Germline V lookup: CDR1 SNHLY, CDR2 FYNNEI. The V gene lost 4 bases and the J gene lost 4 bases, with 10 bases spanning the gap. The CDR3 is CASSGDNGYGYTF. The CDR3 DNA is TGTGCCAGCAGTGGGGATAATGGCTATGGCTACACCTTC.

The CDR3 DNA reads TGTGCCAGCAGTCCCCGGGGGTACAATGAGCAGTTCTTC. Protein: CASSPRGYNEQFF. This chain connects TRBV6-6 to TRBJ2-1, with D tentatively TRBD2 (6 bases). CDR3 length: 13 amino acids. V lost 5 bases and J lost 4, with 9 bases in between. Germline assignment: CDR1 MNHNY and CDR2 SVGAGI (reference sequence).

CDR3 sequence: CASSSSGKGYTEAFF. As DNA, the CDR3 is TGTGCCAGCAGTTCCTCCGGGAAAGGGTACACTGAAGCTTTCTTT. The rearrangement links TRBV28 to TRBJ1-1; D gene ambiguous. Trimming removed 4 bases at V and 3 bases at J, with 15 bases between. CDR3 length: 15 residues. Germline V gene data show CDR1 as MDHEN and CDR2 as SYDVKM.

This clone was recorded a few times. The chain links TRBV5-1 to TRBJ2-3; 10 bases agree with TRBD1. The CDR3 spans 15 residues. V shed 2 bases, J shed 4 bases, and the junction held 4 bases outside the gene matches. CDR1 is SGHRS, CDR2 YFSETQ, per germline. CDR3 sequence: CASSLGTGDPDTQYF. For the CDR3, the DNA is TGCGCCAGCAGCTTAGGGACAGGGGATCCAGATACGCAGTATTTT.

On this clone: Other DNA sequences from this sample encode an identical CDR3 as well. V usage is TRBV11-2 and J usage is TRBJ2-1, with TRBD2 identical over 10 bases. The trim removed 3 bases at V and 1 base at J, leaving 3 bases unmatched. Germline lookup yields CDR1 SGHAT and CDR2 FQNNGV. The CDR3 is 16 amino acids. CDR3 DNA sequence: TGTGCCAGCAGCTTTTCTAGCGGGAGTTCCTACAATGAGCAGTTCTTC. This translates into CASSFSSGSSYNEQFF.

The chain is built from TRBV5-1 and TRBJ2-3; the match to TRBD1 covers 7 bases. Germline-derived CDR1 and CDR2 are SGHRS and YFSETQ. CDR3 length equals 16 residues. The V gene end was trimmed by 4 bases and the J gene end by 4 bases; junction bases not matched to a gene: 12. Written as DNA, the CDR3 is TGCGCCAGCAGCCCCCCTCAAGACAGGGAATCAGATACGCAGTATTTT. Encoded protein: CASSPPQDRESDTQYF.

V usage is TRBV23-1 and J usage is TRBJ1-2; the match to TRBD1 covers 11 bases. TRBV23-1 is marked as an open reading frame, function uncertain. V shed 8 bases, J shed 8 bases, and the junction held 7 bases outside the gene matches. This CDR3 is 13 amino acids long. CDR3 in amino acids: CASAGRDRGGYTF. DNA of the CDR3: TGCGCCAGCGCCGGCCGGGACAGGGGGGGCTACACCTTC.

The chain couples TRBV2 to TRBJ2-7, with TRBD2 as a possible D gene (5 bases). Germline V CDR1 and CDR2: SNHLY, FYNNEI. CDR3 length equals 13 residues. V dropped 6 bases and J dropped 3 bases, with 12 bases sitting between them. DNA for the CDR3: TGTGCCAGCAGACTAGGATTCTTCTACGAGCAGTACTTC. Protein product: CASRLGFFYEQYF.

The rearrangement uses TRBV5-1 and TRBJ2-2; D not resolved. CDR3 length: 15 amino acids. The ends were cut back, 0 bases at V and 3 bases at J, with 9 bases in the middle. Germline V gene lookup returns CDR1 SGHRS and CDR2 YFSETQ. The CDR3 DNA is TGCGCCAGCAGCTTGGACAGACCAGACACCGGGGAGCTGTTTTTT. Translated: CASSLDRPDTGELFF.

By its share, this clone is medium-sized. The rearrangement uses TRBV5-6 and TRBJ1-2; 8 positions match TRBD1. The CDR3 consists of 15 residues. Germline CDR1 SGHDT, CDR2 YYEEEE. J lost 3 bases, V lost 4 bases, and 8 bases had no gene match. CDR3: CASSGGQGFHYGYTF. CDR3 DNA sequence: TGTGCCAGCAGCGGTGGACAGGGTTTTCACTATGGCTACACCTTC.

V and J are TRBV19 and TRBJ1-5, with 8 bases fitting TRBD1. The CDR3 loop spans 14 amino acids. Germline V CDR1 and CDR2: LNHDA, SQIVND (reference sequence). V lost 5 bases, J lost 2 bases, and 2 bases stayed unmatched. CDR3 loop: CASSDRGGNQPQHF. The CDR3 nucleotides read TGTGCCAGTAGTGACAGGGGTGGCAATCAGCCCCAGCATTTT.

The chain carries TRBV28 and TRBJ1-2; D call uncertain. V shed 4 bases and J shed 5 bases, with 23 bases lying between them. CDR1 is MDHEN, CDR2 SYDVKM, per germline. This CDR3 is built from 17 residues. For the CDR3, the DNA is TGTGCCAGCAGTTCCCACCTCAGCCCGATCTCTAGATATGGCTACACCTTC. Its protein product is CASSSHLSPISRYGYTF.

V is TRBV10-3 and J is TRBJ2-2; the match to TRBD2 covers 12 bases. Unmatched junction bases numbered 18, after V lost 4 bases and J lost 6 bases. The CDR3 contains 20 residues. Germline V gives CDR1 ENHRY, CDR2 SYGVKD. CDR3 region: CAISALTGLAGSEGAGELFF. CDR3 sequence (DNA): TGTGCCATCAGTGCCCTCACCGGACTAGCGGGATCAGAAGGAGCCGGGGAGCTGTTTTTT.

V and J are TRBV4-3 and TRBJ1-4; D gene ambiguous. The ends were cut back, 1 base at V and 6 bases at J, with 9 bases in the middle. This CDR3 region has 14 residues. The germline V gene encodes CDR1 LGHNA and CDR2 YSLEER. CDR3 sequence reads: CASSQGGNDEKLFF. CDR3 in DNA: TGCGCCAGCAGCCAAGGAGGCAATGATGAAAAACTGTTTTTT.

The rearrangement links TRBV5-1 to TRBJ1-2; 9 positions agree with TRBD1. With 5 bases clipped from V and 3 bases from J, the junction kept 11 bases outside the gene matches. Germline V CDR1 and CDR2: SGHRS, YFSETQ. The CDR3 contains 16 residues. The CDR3 nucleotides read TGCGCCAGCAGACCCAAGACAGGGGGAATGGACTATGGCTACACCTTC. As protein: CASRPKTGGMDYGYTF. Drawing the rest from reference TRBV5-1 and TRBJ1-2, the complete variable domain is KAGVTQTPRYLIKTRGQQVTLSCSPISGHRSVSWYQQTPGQGLQFLFEYFSETQRNKGNFPGRFSGRQFSNSRSEMNVSTLELGDSALYLCASRPKTGGMDYGYTFGSGTRLTVV.

This clone was observed a few times. This chain links TRBV6-1 with TRBJ1-2, with TRBD1 matching 10 bases. V gave up 3 bases and J gave up 7 bases; unmatched junction bases: 8. The CDR3 length is 15 residues. Germline lookup yields CDR1 MNHNS and CDR2 SASEGT. As DNA, the CDR3 is TGTGCCAGCAGTGACCGGGACAGGGGTTTGCTTGGCTACACCTTC. Encoded protein: CASSDRDRGLLGYTF.

The J gene is TRBJ2-1, the V gene TRBV6-6, with 9 bases that match TRBD2. This CDR3 region has 15 residues. Germline assignment: CDR1 MNHNY and CDR2 SVGAGI (reference sequence). The trim removed 5 bases at V and 6 bases at J, leaving 8 bases unmatched. Here the CDR3 DNA reads TGTGCCAGCAGTCCCGTAGGGACTAGCCTCAATGAGCAGTTCTTC. It translates to CASSPVGTSLNEQFF.

This chain uses TRBV27 with TRBJ1-1; D remains unclear. CDR3 length: 13 residues. Germline CDR1 is MNHEY and CDR2 is SMNVEV (reference sequence). V shed 6 bases and J shed 7 bases, with 15 bases lying between them. For the CDR3, the DNA is TGTGCCAGCAGATCACAGAGCCACTATGAAGCTTTCTTT. It specifies CASRSQSHYEAFF.

The chain employs TRBV2 and TRBJ2-2; D may be TRBD2 (5 bases). CDR3 size: 16 residues. Trimming removed 7 bases at V and 5 bases at J, with 20 bases between. CDR1 is SNHLY, CDR2 FYNNEI, per germline. CDR3 protein: CASIPGSTWGTGELFF. The CDR3 nucleotides are TGTGCCAGCATTCCGGGGTCAACGTGGGGAACCGGGGAGCTGTTTTTT.

The chain is built from TRBV4-1 and TRBJ2-7; possibly TRBD1 for D (5 bases). From germline, CDR1 is MGHRA and CDR2 YSYEKL. CDR3 length: 16 amino acids. The germline V and J ends were trimmed by 2 bases and 3 bases, with 17 bases remaining between them. CDR3 bases: TGCGCCAGCAGCCAAATCTTGGGCAGGGATATCTACGAGCAGTACTTC. It specifies CASSQILGRDIYEQYF.

J is TRBJ2-7 and V is TRBV7-2, with a possible D match to TRBD2 (6 bases). The CDR3 covers 15 residues. Germline V gives CDR1 SGHTA, CDR2 FQGNSA. The V end was cut by 3 bases, the J end by 1 base, with 13 bases between. CDR3 in amino acids: CASSLGTRESYEQYF. Here the CDR3 DNA reads TGTGCCAGCAGCTTGGGTACGCGGGAATCCTACGAGCAGTACTTC.

The chain joins TRBV10-3 to TRBJ2-2; 15 bases fit TRBD2. CDR3 length: 15 residues. Germline V CDR1 and CDR2: ENHRY, SYGVKD. V was clipped by 8 bases and J by 5 bases; unmatched bases: 3. CDR3 in DNA: TGTGCCATCCAGGGACTAGCGGGAGGAACCGGGGAGCTGTTTTTT. Amino acid sequence: CAIQGLAGGTGELFF.